The text below deals with one T cell receptor beta chain. The antigen remains undetermined. The record originates from a study of cytomegalovirus exposure and HLA in healthy donors. V shed 6 bases and J 1 base; nucleotides not matched to a gene: 6. The CDR3 is 16 residues long. CDR1 and CDR2 (germline): SGHTA, FQGNSA. Findings of the study overall: Reports credit the classifier with highly specific, highly sensitive diagnosis of cytomegalovirus status. Overall, around 150 TCR beta chains were annotated as cytomegalovirus-associated. One later analysis, an examination of the 100 to 150 validation repertoires, found that first-cohort TCR clusters tended to co-occur in them.

Assay used: immunoSEQ multiplex PCR; TCRdb lists only in-frame clones, some missing. The sample carries about 400,000 clones, 80% to 90% recorded once. Sequencing was performed on PBMCs. The clonotype was recovered from a young woman in good health and CMV-seronegative. J is TRBJ2-1 and V is TRBV7-2, with 10 bases identical to TRBD2. As DNA, the CDR3 is TGTGCCAGCAGTGCTAGCGGGAGAGGGTCCTACAATGAGCAGTTCTTC. It specifies CASSASGRGSYNEQFF.